This TCR beta chain came from a study of cytotoxic CD8 clonotypes in ibrutinib-treated CLL. J gave up 3 bases and V 4 bases, and 9 bases lay outside the gene matches. CDR3 size: 15 residues. Germline assignment: CDR1 SEHNR and CDR2 FQNEAQ (reference sequence). Some clones are missing from TCRdb's copy, which holds only in-frame ones; the method was immunoSEQ multiplex PCR. This sample has 150,000 to 200,000 clones; about 88% occur once, and the top ten carry approximately 2.9%. The chain links TRBV7-9 to TRBJ2-7; TRBD1 agrees at 7 bases. The receptor's source is a human donor with chronic lymphocytic leukemia. The sample was PBMCs, taken at disease progression, from a patient treated with ibrutinib. CDR3 bases: TGTGCCAGCAGCTCCCCCGGGACAGCGATCTACGAGCAGTACTTC. Protein: CASSSPGTAIYEQYF. Complete variable domain (other parts from reference TRBV7-9 and TRBJ2-7): DTGVSQNPRHKITKRGQNVTFRCDPISEHNRLYWYRQTLGQGPEFLTYFQNEAQLEKSRLLSDRFSAERPKGSFSTLEIQRTEQGDSAMYLCASSSPGTAIYEQYFGPGTRLTVT.